This section outlines one T cell receptor (beta chain) sequence together with its context. It has no known antigen specificity. Nothing much larger sits one base from this clone, and base qualities are not available. After around 10 days of culture, CD4+ T cells were isolated with the EasySep CD4+ T cell isolation kit. Healthy vaccine recipients had no prior SARS-CoV-2 infection, confirmed by negative nucleocapsid antibodies before and after vaccination. Half of the culture medium was replaced with fresh IL-2-containing medium on days 3 and 7. Unless noted otherwise, every peptide stimulation condition was grown in triplicate wells. PBMC were separated from whole blood using Ficoll-Paque Plus gradient centrifugation and were then either cryopreserved at -140C or used fresh. The QIAamp micro DNA kit was used to extract genomic DNA from the cultured CD4+ T cells. Libraries were made using the immunoSEQ multiplex PCR assay. DNA from the CD4+ T cells that had been cultured and isolated underwent TCR beta CDR3 sequencing. For the original study's pipeline: Non-productive TCR sequences were removed and reads were trimmed to the CDR3 region, keeping CDR3s of at least 7 amino acids. Antigen-specific clonotypes were identified using the MANAFEST web app by comparison of expansion in peptide wells against reference cultures. To count as positive, a clone had to show expansion at FDR<0.05 compared with the reference and with all other wells, an odds ratio above 5, and a frequency above 0.1% in two replicate wells. A clonotype was called cross-reactive if it was significantly expanded both in SARS-CoV-2 spike wells and in at least one common cold coronavirus spike condition. Levenshtein distance calculated with the stringdist R package was used to assess CDR3 similarity, and unrooted trees were constructed with ape in R 3.6.1. TCRdb holds this immuneACCESS table with in-frame rearrangements only. Some clones are missing; in checked studies, unresolved V genes explain under half, and the rest has no known cause. V and J calls and clone size are those listed in that table; D and trimming were worked out from the DNA. The sample data list approximately 58,000 clones, and around three quarters of these were observed just once. Approximately 2.8% of the sample belongs to the ten largest clones.

The data are from a study of vaccination effects on CD4 cells after COVID-19 (dated by TCRdb to 2022 to 2024). With regard to the full study: In the ViraFEST assay, PBMC were stimulated with viral peptide pools, and antigen-specific CD4+ T cell clonotypes were then identified by expansion using TCR sequencing. Two doses of either the BNT162b2 or the mRNA-1273 mRNA SARS-CoV-2 vaccine were administered to participants. Over 1.5 million PBMC per well were cultured with 9 to 10 ug/ml peptides in IMDM containing 5% human AB serum, about 9.7 IU/ml IL-2 and gentamicin. The study compared SARS-CoV-2 spike-specific CD4+ TCR repertoires before and after mRNA vaccination in COVID-19 convalescent patients and infection-naive vaccine recipients. The full study included over 8 COVID-19 convalescent patients and a handful of SARS-CoV-2-naive healthy vaccine recipients. The Oncomine TCR Beta short-read assay on an Illumina iSeq 100 was used to sequence cultures from other donors in the study. Summary of the overall study and its limitations: Marked clonal contraction was observed in both infection-induced and vaccine-induced clones at late post-vaccination timepoints, consistent with waning T cell responses. Limitations of the study were the small number of convalescent patients and the absence of early post-infection timepoints. In healthy vaccine recipients, vaccine-induced clones were almost all SARS-CoV-2 mono-reactive, with only 1 of 255 cross-reactive with common cold coronaviruses.

This receptor was taken from a human donor who received a COVID-19 vaccine. The source material was CD4+ T cells from PBMCs cultured without peptide, sampled before COVID-19 vaccination.

The sequenced DNA: TGTGCCAGCAGTTACTCGAGGACGGGCAATCAGCCCCAGCATTTT. Its translation reads: CASSYSRTGNQPQHF. The V and J genes are TRBV6-5 and TRBJ1-5; the D gene cannot be named for sure. Including cysteine and phenylalanine, the CDR3 has 15 amino acids. CDR3 DNA is the only sequence kept; it has 45 bases, read in frame from the first base. For CDR1 and CDR2, the germline V gene lists MNHEY and SVGAGI. V is shortened by 0 bases, J by 2 bases, and the region joining them spans 8 bases.